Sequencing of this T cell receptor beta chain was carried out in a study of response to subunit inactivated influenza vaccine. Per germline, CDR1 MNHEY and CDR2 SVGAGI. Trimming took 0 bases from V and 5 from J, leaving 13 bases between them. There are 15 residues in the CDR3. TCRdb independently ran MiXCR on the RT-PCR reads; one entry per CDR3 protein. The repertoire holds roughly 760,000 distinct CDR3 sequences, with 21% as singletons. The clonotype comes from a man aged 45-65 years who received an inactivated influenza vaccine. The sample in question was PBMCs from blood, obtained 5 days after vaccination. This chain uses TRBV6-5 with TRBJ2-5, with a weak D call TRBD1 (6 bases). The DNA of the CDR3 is TGTGCCAGCAGTTACTCGACTCAGGGGTTGGAGACCCAGTACTTC. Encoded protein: CASSYSTQGLETQYF.